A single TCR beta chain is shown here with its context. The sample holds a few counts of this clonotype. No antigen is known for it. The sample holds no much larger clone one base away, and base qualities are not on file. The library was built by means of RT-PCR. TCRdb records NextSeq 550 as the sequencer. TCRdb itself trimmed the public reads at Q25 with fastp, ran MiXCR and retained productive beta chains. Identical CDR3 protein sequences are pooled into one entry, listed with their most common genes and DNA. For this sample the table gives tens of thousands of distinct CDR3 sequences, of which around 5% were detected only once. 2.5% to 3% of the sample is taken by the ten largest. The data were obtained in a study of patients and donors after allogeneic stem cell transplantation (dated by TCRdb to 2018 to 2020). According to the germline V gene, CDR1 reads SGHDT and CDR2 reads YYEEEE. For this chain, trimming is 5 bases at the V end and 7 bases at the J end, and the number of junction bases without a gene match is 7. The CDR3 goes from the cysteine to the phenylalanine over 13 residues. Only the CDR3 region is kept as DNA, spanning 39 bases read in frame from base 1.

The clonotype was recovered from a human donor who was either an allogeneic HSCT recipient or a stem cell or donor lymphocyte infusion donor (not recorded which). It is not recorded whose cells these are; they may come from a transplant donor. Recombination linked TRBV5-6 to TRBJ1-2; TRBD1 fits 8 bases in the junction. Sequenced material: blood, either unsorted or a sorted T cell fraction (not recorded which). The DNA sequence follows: TGTGCCAGCAGTCCGGACAGGGCCAGTGGCTACACCTTC. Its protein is CASSPDRASGYTF.